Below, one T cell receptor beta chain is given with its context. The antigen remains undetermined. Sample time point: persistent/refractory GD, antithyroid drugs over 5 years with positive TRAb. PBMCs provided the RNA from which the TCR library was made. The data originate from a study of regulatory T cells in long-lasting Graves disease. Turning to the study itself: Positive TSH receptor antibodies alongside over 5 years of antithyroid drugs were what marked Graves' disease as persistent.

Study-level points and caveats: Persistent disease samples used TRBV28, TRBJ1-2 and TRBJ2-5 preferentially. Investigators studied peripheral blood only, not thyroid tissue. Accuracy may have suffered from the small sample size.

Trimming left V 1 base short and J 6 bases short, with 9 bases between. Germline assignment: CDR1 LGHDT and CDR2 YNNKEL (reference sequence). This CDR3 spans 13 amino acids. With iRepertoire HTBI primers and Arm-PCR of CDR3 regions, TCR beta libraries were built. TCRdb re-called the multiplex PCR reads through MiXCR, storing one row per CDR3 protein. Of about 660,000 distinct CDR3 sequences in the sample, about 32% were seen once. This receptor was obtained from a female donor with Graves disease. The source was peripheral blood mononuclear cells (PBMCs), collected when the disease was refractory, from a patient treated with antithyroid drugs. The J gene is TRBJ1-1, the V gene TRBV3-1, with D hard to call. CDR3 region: CASSQVLGAEAFF. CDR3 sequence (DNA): TGTGCCAGCAGCCAAGTATTGGGCGCTGAAGCTTTCTTT.